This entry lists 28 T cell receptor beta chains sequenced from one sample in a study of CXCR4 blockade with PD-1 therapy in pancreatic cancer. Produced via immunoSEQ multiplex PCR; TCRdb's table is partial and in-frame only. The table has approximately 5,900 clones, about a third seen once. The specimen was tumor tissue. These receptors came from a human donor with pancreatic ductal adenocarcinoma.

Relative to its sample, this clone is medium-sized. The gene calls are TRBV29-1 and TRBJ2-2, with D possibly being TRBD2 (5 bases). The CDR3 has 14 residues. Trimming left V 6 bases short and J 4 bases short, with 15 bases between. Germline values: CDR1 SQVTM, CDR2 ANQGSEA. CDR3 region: CSVGLGRGTGELFF. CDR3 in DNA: TGCAGCGTAGGATTGGGCCGGGGCACCGGGGAGCTGTTTTTT.

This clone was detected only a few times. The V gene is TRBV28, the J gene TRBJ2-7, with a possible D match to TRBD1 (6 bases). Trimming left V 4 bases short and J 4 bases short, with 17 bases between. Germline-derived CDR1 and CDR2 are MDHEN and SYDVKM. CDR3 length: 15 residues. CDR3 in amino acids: CASSSSGTYEYEQYF. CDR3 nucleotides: TGTGCCAGCAGTTCTTCCGGGACATATGAATACGAGCAGTACTTC.

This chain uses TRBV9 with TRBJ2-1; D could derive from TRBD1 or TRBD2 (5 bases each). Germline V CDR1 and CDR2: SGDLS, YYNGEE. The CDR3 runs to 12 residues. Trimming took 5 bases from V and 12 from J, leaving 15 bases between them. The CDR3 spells CASRGDAHPQFF. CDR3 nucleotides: TGTGCCAGCAGGGGGGACGCACACCCGCAGTTCTTC.

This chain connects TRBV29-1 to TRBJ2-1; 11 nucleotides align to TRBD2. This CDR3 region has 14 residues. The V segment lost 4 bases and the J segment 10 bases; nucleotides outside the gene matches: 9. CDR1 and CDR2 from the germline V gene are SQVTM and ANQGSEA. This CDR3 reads CSVGATSGIREQFF. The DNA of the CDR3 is TGCAGCGTTGGGGCGACTAGCGGGATCCGGGAGCAGTTCTTC.

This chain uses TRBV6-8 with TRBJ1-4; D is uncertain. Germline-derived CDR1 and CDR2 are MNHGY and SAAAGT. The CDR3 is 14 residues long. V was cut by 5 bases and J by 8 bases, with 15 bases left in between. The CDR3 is CASSRMPIGEKLFF. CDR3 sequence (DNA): TGTGCCAGCAGTCGTATGCCGATCGGAGAAAAACTGTTTTTT.

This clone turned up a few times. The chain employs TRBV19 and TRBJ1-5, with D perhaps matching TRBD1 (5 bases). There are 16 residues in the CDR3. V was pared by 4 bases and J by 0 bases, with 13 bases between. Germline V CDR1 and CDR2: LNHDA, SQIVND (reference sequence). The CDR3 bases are TGTGCCAGTAGTAGTCAGGGCAGCTATAGCAATCAGCCCCAGCATTTT. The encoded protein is CASSSQGSYSNQPQHF.

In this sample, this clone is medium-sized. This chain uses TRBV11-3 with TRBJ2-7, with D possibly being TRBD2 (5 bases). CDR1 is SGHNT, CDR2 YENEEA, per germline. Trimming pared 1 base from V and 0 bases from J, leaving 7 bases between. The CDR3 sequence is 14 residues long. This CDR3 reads CASSLVGDSYEQYF. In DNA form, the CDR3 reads TGTGCCAGCAGCTTAGTCGGGGACTCCTACGAGCAGTACTTC.

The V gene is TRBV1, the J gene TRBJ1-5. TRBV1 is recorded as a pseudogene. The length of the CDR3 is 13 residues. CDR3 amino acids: CASSQDGYQPQHF. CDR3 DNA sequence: TGCGCCAGCAGCCAAGACGGATATCAGCCCCAGCATTTT.

CDR3: CASSRLADTQYF. The CDR3 DNA reads TGTGCCAGCAGCCGTTTAGCAGATACGCAGTATTTT. This rearrangement joins TRBV14 to TRBJ2-3; D remains ambiguous. The CDR3 totals 12 residues. CDR1 is SGHDN, CDR2 FVKESK, per germline. The ends were cut back, 4 bases at V and 4 bases at J, with 6 bases in the middle.

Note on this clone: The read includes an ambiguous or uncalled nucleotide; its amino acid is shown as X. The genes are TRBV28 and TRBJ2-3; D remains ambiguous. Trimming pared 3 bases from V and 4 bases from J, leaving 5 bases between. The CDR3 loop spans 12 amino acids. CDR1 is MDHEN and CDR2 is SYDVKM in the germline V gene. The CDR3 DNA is TGTGCCAGCAGTTTGGGGRCAGATACGCAGTATTTT. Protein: CASSLGXDTQYF.

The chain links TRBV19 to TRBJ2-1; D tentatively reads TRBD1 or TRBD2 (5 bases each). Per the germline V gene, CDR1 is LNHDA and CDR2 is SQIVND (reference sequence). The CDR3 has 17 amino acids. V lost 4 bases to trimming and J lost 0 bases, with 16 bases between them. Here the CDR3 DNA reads TGTGCCAGTAGTAGCCTCCGGGCAGGGAGCTCCTACAATGAGCAGTTCTTC. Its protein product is CASSSLRAGSSYNEQFF.

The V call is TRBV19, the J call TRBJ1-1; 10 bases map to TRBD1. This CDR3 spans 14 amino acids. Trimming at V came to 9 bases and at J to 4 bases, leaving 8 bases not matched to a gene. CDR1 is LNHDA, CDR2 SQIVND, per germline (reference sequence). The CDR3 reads CASRKTGGVTEAFF. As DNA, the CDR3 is TGTGCCAGCCGCAAGACAGGGGGCGTCACTGAAGCTTTCTTT.

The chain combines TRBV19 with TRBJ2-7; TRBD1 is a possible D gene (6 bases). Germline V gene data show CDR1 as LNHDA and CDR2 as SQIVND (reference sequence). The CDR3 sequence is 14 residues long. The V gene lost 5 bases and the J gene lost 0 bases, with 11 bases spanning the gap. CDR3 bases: TGTGCCAGTAGTGCTGGGACATACTCCTACGAGCAGTACTTC. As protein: CASSAGTYSYEQYF.

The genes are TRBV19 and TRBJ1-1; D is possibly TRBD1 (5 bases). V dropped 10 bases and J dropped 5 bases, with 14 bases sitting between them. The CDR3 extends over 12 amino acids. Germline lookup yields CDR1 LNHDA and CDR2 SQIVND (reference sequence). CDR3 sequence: CATMGGVTEAFF. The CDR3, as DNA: TGTGCCACTATGGGGGGGGTGACTGAAGCTTTCTTT.

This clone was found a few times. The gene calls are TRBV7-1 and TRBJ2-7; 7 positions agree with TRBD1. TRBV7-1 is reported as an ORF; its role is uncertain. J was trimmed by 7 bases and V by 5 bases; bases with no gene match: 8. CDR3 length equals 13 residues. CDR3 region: CASSTDRLGEQYF. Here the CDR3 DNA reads TGTGCCAGCAGCACGGACAGGTTGGGGGAGCAGTACTTC.

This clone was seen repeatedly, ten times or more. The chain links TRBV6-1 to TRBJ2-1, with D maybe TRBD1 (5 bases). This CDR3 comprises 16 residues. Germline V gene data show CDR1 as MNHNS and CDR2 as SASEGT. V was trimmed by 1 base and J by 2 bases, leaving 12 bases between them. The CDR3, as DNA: TGTGCCAGCAGTGAAGATCAGGGAACCGCCTACAATGAGCAGTTCTTC. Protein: CASSEDQGTAYNEQFF.

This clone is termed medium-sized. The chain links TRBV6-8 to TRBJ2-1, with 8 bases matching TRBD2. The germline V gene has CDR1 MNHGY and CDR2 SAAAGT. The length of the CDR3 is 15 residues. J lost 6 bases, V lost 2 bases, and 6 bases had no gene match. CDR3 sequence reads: CASSYDSGTSNEQFF. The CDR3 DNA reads TGTGCCAGCAGTTACGATTCTGGGACTAGCAATGAGCAGTTCTTC.

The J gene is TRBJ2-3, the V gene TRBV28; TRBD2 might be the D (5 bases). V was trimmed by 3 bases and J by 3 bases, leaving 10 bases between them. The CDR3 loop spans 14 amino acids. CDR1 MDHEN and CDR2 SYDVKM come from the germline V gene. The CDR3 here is CASSFISGTDTQYF. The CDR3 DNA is TGTGCCAGCAGTTTCATTTCGGGGACAGATACGCAGTATTTT.

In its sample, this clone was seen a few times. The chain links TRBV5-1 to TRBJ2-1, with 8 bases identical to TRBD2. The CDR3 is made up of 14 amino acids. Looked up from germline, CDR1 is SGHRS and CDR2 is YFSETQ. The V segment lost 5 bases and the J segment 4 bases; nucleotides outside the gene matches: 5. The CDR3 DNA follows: TGCGCCAGCAGAGCGGGAGACCTATACAATGAGCAGTTCTTC. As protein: CASRAGDLYNEQFF.

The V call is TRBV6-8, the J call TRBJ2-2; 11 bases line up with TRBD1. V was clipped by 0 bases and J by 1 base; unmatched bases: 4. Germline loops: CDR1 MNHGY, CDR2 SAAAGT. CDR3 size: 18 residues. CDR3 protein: CASSYSAGQGGNTGELFF. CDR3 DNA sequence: TGTGCCAGCAGTTACTCGGCGGGACAGGGGGGGAACACCGGGGAGCTGTTTTTT.

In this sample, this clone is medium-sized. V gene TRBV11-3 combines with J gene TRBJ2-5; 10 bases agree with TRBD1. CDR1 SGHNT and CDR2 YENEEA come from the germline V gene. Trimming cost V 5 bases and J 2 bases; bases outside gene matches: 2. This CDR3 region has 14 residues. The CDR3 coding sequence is TGTGCCAGCAGCGGGACAGGGGATCAAGAGACCCAGTACTTC. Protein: CASSGTGDQETQYF.

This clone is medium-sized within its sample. The CDR3 protein is CASRLDRGRTEAFF. The CDR3 DNA reads as TGTGCCAGCAGACTGGACAGGGGACGGACTGAAGCTTTCTTT. This rearrangement joins TRBV11-3 to TRBJ1-1, with 9 bases matching TRBD1. V lost 6 bases to trimming and J lost 5 bases; unmatched junction nucleotides: 7. The germline V gene has CDR1 SGHNT and CDR2 YENEEA. The CDR3 consists of 14 residues.

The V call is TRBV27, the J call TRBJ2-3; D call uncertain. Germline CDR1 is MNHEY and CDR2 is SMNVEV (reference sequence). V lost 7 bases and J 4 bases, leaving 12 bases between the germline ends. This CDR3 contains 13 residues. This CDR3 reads CASNPYQSDTQYF. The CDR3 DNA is TGTGCCAGCAATCCCTATCAATCAGATACGCAGTATTTT.

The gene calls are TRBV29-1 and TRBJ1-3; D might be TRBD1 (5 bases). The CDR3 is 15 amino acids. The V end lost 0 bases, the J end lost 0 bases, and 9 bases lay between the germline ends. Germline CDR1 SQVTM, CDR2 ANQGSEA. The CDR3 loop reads CSVEDRARSGNTIYF. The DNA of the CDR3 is TGCAGCGTTGAAGACAGGGCGCGCTCTGGAAACACCATATATTTT.

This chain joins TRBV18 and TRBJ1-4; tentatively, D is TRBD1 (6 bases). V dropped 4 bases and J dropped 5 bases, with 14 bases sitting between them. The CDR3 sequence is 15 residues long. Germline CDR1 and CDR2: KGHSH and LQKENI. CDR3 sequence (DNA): TGTGCCAGCTCACGGCGACAGGCCTTGAATGAAAAACTGTTTTTT. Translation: CASSRRQALNEKLFF.

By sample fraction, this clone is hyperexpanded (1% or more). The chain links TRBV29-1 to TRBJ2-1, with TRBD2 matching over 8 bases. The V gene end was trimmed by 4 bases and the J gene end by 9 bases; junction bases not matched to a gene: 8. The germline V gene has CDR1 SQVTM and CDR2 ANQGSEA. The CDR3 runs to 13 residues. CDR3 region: CSVAAGEDGEQFF. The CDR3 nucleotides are TGCAGCGTTGCAGCGGGAGAGGACGGTGAGCAGTTCTTC.

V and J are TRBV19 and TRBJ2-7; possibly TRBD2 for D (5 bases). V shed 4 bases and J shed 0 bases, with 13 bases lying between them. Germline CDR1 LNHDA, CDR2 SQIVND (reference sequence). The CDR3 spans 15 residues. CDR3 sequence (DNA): TGTGCCAGTAGTACCCTCGAGGGTTTCTCCTACGAGCAGTACTTC. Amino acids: CASSTLEGFSYEQYF.

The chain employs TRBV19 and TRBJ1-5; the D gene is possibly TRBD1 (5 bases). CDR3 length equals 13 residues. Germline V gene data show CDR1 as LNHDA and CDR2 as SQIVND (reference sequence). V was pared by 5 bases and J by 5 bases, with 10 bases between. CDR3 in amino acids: CASSERGDQPQHF. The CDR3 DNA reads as TGTGCCAGTAGTGAACGGGGGGATCAGCCCCAGCATTTT.